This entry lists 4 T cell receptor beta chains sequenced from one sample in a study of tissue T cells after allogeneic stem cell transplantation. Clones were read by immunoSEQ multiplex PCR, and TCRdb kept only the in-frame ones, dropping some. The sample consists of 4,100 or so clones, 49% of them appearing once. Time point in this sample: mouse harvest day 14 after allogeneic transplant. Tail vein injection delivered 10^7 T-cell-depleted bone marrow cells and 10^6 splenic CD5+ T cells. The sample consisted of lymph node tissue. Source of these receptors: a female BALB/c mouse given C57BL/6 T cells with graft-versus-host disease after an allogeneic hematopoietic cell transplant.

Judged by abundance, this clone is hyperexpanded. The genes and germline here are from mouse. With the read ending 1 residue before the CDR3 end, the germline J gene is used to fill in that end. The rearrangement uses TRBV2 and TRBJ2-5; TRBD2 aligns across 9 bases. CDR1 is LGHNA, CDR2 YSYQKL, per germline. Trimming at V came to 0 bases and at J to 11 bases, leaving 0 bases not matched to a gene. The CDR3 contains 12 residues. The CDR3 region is CASSQDWGGQYF. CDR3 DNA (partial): TGTGCCAGCAGCCAAGACTGGGGGGGCCAGTAC.

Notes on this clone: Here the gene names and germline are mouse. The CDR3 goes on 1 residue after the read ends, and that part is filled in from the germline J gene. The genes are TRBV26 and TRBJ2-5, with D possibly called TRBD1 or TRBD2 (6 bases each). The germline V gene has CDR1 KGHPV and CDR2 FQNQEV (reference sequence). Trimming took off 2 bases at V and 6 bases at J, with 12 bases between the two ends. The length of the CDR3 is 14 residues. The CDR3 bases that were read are TGTGCCAGCAGTCTGGGTTGGGGGCAGGACACCCAGTAC. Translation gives CASSLGWGQDTQY. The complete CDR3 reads CASSLGWGQDTQYF. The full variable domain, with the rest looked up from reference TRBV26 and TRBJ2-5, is NSKVIQTPRYLVKGQGQKAKMRCIPEKGHPVVFWYQQNKNNEFKFLINFQNQEVLQQIDMTEKRFSAECPSNSPCSLEIQSSEAGDSALYLCASSLGWGQDTQYFGPGTRLLVL.

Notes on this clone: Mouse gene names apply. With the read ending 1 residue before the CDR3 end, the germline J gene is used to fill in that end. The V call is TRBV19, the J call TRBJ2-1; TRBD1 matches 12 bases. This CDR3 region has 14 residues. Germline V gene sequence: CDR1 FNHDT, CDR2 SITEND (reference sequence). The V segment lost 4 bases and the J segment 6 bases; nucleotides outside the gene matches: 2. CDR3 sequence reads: CASSWDRGLAEQFF. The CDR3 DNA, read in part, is TGTGCCAGCAGTTGGGACAGGGGGCTTGCTGAGCAGTTC.

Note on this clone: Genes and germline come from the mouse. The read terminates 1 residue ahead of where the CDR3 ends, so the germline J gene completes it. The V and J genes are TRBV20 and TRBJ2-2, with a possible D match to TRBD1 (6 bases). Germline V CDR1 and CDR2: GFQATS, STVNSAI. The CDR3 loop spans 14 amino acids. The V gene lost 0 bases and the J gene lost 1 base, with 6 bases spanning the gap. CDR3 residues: CGAREQGNTGQLYF. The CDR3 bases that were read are TGTGGTGCTAGGGAACAGGGAAACACCGGGCAGCTCTAC.